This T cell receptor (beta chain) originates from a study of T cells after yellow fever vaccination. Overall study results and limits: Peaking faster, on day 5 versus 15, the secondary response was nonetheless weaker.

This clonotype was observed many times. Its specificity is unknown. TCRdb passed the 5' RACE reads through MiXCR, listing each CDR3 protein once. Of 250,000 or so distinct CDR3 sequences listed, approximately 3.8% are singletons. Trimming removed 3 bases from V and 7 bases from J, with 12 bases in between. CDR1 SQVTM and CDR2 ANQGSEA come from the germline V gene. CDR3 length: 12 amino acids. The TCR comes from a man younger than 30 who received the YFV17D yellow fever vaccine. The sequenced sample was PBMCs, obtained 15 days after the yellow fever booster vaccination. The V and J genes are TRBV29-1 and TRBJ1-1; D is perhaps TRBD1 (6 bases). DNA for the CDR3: TGCAGCGTTGACTATGGACAGATTGAAGCTTTCTTT. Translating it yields CSVDYGQIEAFF.